The 20 T cell receptor beta chains reported below all come from one sample, sequenced in a study of shared clonotypes between healthy human individuals. Generated by immunoSEQ multiplex PCR, the TCRdb table keeps only in-frame clones and is missing some. The sample lists millions of clones, 93% occurring once. Terminally differentiated effector memory CD45RA+ cells were excluded by CCR7 positive selection of CD45RO-negative cells. The source material was naive CD8+ T cells from PBMCs. All receptors derive from a man between 18 and 35 years old in good health. Some clones in this sample may be carry-over from other donors' samples.

The chain uses TRBV27 and TRBJ2-2, with D possibly being TRBD2 (5 bases). Germline loops: CDR1 MNHEY, CDR2 SMNVEV (reference sequence). Trimming removed 6 bases at V and 8 bases at J, with 10 bases between. The CDR3 sequence is 12 residues long. CDR3 sequence reads: CASRRRGGELFF. The CDR3 nucleotides read TGTGCCAGCAGGCGACGGGGAGGGGAGCTGTTTTTT.

The chain is built from TRBV6-5 and TRBJ2-2, with D perhaps matching TRBD2 (5 bases). The germline CDR1 and CDR2 sequences are MNHEY and SVGAGI. V lost 2 bases and J lost 5, with 12 bases in between. This CDR3 contains 15 residues. The DNA for the CDR3 is TGTGCCAGCAGTTACGTGGGAGTAAGAACCGGGGAGCTGTTTTTT. Its translation is CASSYVGVRTGELFF.

The chain carries TRBV28 and TRBJ2-1; 9 bases fit TRBD1. With V trimmed by 1 base and J by 4 bases, 11 bases remained unmatched. This CDR3 spans 18 amino acids. Germline values: CDR1 MDHEN, CDR2 SYDVKM. The CDR3 region is CASSLLGGTGNLYNEQFF. In DNA form, the CDR3 reads TGTGCCAGCAGTTTATTGGGGGGGACAGGGAACTTGTACAATGAGCAGTTCTTC.

Here the CDR3 DNA reads TGTGCCAGCAGTTTACGGACCCCGGCGGTAGAGGGCTTCTATGGCTACACCTTC. This encodes CASSLRTPAVEGFYGYTF. The chain links TRBV27 to TRBJ1-2, with D hard to call. The CDR3 runs to 18 residues. V was trimmed by 2 bases and J by 4 bases, leaving 23 bases between them. Germline V lookup: CDR1 MNHEY, CDR2 SMNVEV (reference sequence).

CDR3 bases: TGTGCCAGCAGGCCCGAGAGGTCTCGACGCCAAGGTTGGTACGAGCAGTACTTC. Protein sequence: CASRPERSRRQGWYEQYF. This rearrangement joins TRBV27 to TRBJ2-7; no firm D call. Trimming pared 6 bases from V and 4 bases from J, leaving 28 bases between. CDR1 and CDR2 from the germline V gene are MNHEY and SMNVEV (reference sequence). The CDR3 has 18 amino acids.

The V and J genes are TRBV6-5 and TRBJ1-4; D perhaps matches TRBD1 (6 bases). The germline gives CDR1 MNHEY, CDR2 SVGAGI. CDR3 length: 14 residues. V was clipped by 0 bases and J by 4 bases, with 6 bases between them. As DNA, the CDR3 is TGTGCCAGCAGTTACTCGGACAGTAATGAAAAACTGTTTTTT. Translating it yields CASSYSDSNEKLFF.

This chain uses TRBV27 with TRBJ1-1; D may be TRBD1 (6 bases). The CDR3 has 15 amino acids. The germline V gene encodes CDR1 MNHEY and CDR2 SMNVEV (reference sequence). Deletions cut 2 bases from V and 4 bases from J, with 14 bases between. As DNA, the CDR3 is TGTGCCAGCAGTTTAGCCGGGCCGGGGGCCACTGAAGCTTTCTTT. It is translated as CASSLAGPGATEAFF.

The chain uses TRBV4-3 and TRBJ2-7, with 8 bases identical to TRBD1. With V trimmed by 0 bases and J by 2 bases, 6 bases remained unmatched. CDR3 size: 16 residues. The germline V gene encodes CDR1 LGHNA and CDR2 YSLEER. This chain's CDR3 is CASSQETGEYPYEQYF. The CDR3 nucleotides are TGCGCCAGCAGCCAAGAGACAGGGGAATATCCCTACGAGCAGTACTTC.

Only one count was recorded for this clone. The genes are TRBV14 and TRBJ2-7; no firm D call. Trimming removed 2 bases at V and 1 base at J, with 6 bases between. The germline V gene has CDR1 SGHDN and CDR2 FVKESK. The CDR3 spans 13 residues. Here the CDR3 DNA reads TGTGCCAGCAGCCAAACCAATTCCTACGAGCAGTACTTC. This encodes CASSQTNSYEQYF. The full variable domain, in which reference TRBV14 and TRBJ2-7 provide the parts outside the CDR3, is EAGVTQFPSHSVIEKGQTVTLRCDPISGHDNLYWYRRVMGKEIKFLLHFVKESKQDESGMPNNRFLAERTGGTYSTLKVQPAELEDSGVYFCASSQTNSYEQYFGPGTRLTVT.

J is TRBJ2-7 and V is TRBV15; tentative D call: TRBD1 (6 bases). From germline, CDR1 is LNHNV and CDR2 YYDKDF (reference sequence). This CDR3 region has 15 residues. V lost 3 bases and J 6 bases, leaving 18 bases between the germline ends. The CDR3: CATSSRQVILSEQYF. The CDR3 coding sequence is TGTGCCACCAGCAGTCGACAGGTTATCCTCTCCGAGCAGTACTTC. The variable domain in full, completed from reference TRBV15 and TRBJ2-7, reads DAMVIQNPRYQVTQFGKPVTLSCSQTLNHNVMYWYQQKSSQAPKLLFHYYDKDFNNEADTPDNFQSRRPNTSFCFLDIRSPGLGDTAMYLCATSSRQVILSEQYFGPGTRLTVT.

The CDR3 protein is CAISELRTGGLTNEKLFF. In DNA, the CDR3 is TGTGCCATCAGTGAGCTCCGGACAGGGGGCCTAACTAATGAAAAACTGTTTTTT. The genes are TRBV10-3 and TRBJ1-4, with 11 bases lining up with TRBD1. This CDR3 is 18 amino acids long. Germline values: CDR1 ENHRY, CDR2 SYGVKD. V shed 2 bases, J shed 1 base, and the junction held 6 bases outside the gene matches.

This chain uses TRBV7-6 with TRBJ1-5; the D is unclear. CDR1 and CDR2 from the germline V gene are SGHVS and FNYEAQ. The ends were cut back, 1 base at V and 1 base at J, with 17 bases in the middle. This CDR3 is 18 amino acids long. The CDR3 loop reads CASSLGTPRVLSNQPQHF. In DNA form, the CDR3 reads TGTGCCAGCAGCTTAGGGACCCCACGGGTCTTAAGCAATCAGCCCCAGCATTTT.

The V gene is TRBV4-2, the J gene TRBJ1-5; the match to TRBD1 covers 7 bases. Germline loops: CDR1 LGHNA, CDR2 YNFKEQ. J gave up 0 bases and V 5 bases, and 4 bases lay outside the gene matches. The CDR3 totals 15 residues. This CDR3 is CASSYDRDSNQPQHF. CDR3 DNA: TGTGCCAGCAGCTACGACAGGGATAGCAATCAGCCCCAGCATTTT.

In regard to this clone: The same CDR3 also results from other DNA sequences found in this sample. The J gene is TRBJ1-1, the V gene TRBV5-1, with D unclear. The germline gives CDR1 SGHRS, CDR2 YFSETQ. Trimming shortened V by 0 bases and J by 6 bases, and 3 bases separated the two germline ends. The CDR3 is 11 residues long. CDR3 region: CASSLGPEAFF. The CDR3 coding sequence is TGCGCCAGCAGCTTGGGCCCTGAAGCTTTCTTT. Complete variable domain (other parts from reference TRBV5-1 and TRBJ1-1): KAGVTQTPRYLIKTRGQQVTLSCSPISGHRSVSWYQQTPGQGLQFLFEYFSETQRNKGNFPGRFSGRQFSNSRSEMNVSTLELGDSALYLCASSLGPEAFFGQGTRLTVV.

This chain links TRBV11-3 with TRBJ1-1, with 9 bases matching TRBD1. From germline, CDR1 is SGHNT and CDR2 YENEEA. This CDR3 is built from 17 residues. J gave up 0 bases and V 4 bases, and 9 bases lay outside the gene matches. In nucleotides, the CDR3 is TGTGCCAGCAGCTCCCCCTACAGGGGGCCCATGAACACTGAAGCTTTCTTT. Protein product: CASSSPYRGPMNTEAFF.

About this clone itself: Other DNA sequences of this sample code for an identical CDR3. V and J are TRBV29-1 and TRBJ2-3; 9 bases fit TRBD2. Trimming cost V 3 bases and J 2 bases; bases outside gene matches: 3. Per the germline V gene, CDR1 is SQVTM and CDR2 is ANQGSEA. This CDR3 comprises 14 residues. CDR3 coding DNA: TGCAGCGTTGATCTAGCGGGACCCACAGATACGCAGTATTTT. Residues: CSVDLAGPTDTQYF.

A word on this clone: Other DNA sequences in the sample encode the same CDR3. The chain joins TRBV19 to TRBJ1-1; D gene unclear. CDR1 is LNHDA, CDR2 SQIVND, per germline (reference sequence). V gave up 3 bases and J gave up 2 bases, with 7 bases separating them. This CDR3 is built from 13 residues. In nucleotides, the CDR3 is TGTGCCAGTAGTATCTCGGAAAACACTGAAGCTTTCTTT. It yields the protein CASSISENTEAFF.

The rearrangement links TRBV14 to TRBJ2-7, with D maybe TRBD2 (6 bases). The CDR3 runs 16 residues. Trimming took 3 bases from V and 3 from J, leaving 18 bases between them. CDR1 SGHDN and CDR2 FVKESK come from the germline V gene. For the CDR3, the DNA is TGTGCCAGCAGCCATCGAATAGCGGTAGCCAACTACGAGCAGTACTTC. It translates to CASSHRIAVANYEQYF.

The V and J genes are TRBV28 and TRBJ2-7; D unclear. The CDR3 covers 15 residues. The germline gives CDR1 MDHEN, CDR2 SYDVKM. Trimming shortened V by 2 bases and J by 5 bases, and 16 bases separated the two germline ends. As DNA, the CDR3 is TGTGCCAGCAGTTTAGGCGAACCCCCGGTCCACGAGCAGTACTTC. Translation gives CASSLGEPPVHEQYF.

The chain links TRBV27 to TRBJ1-2; D is possibly TRBD1 (6 bases). The CDR3 length is 14 residues. Trimming shortened V by 1 base and J by 8 bases, and 14 bases separated the two germline ends. Germline assignment: CDR1 MNHEY and CDR2 SMNVEV (reference sequence). The CDR3 nucleotides read TGTGCCAGCAGTTTATTGACAGGAGCGGAGGGCTACACCTTC. Translation: CASSLLTGAEGYTF.